The source of this TCR beta chain is a study of human T cells and chemical hapten exposure. Trimming removed 6 bases from V and 0 bases from J, with 15 bases in between. The CDR3 has 16 amino acids. Germline V gene data show CDR1 as MGHRA and CDR2 as YSYEKL. Time point noted: pre-sensitization, week 0. Treatment described: therapeutic diphenylcyclopropenone sensitization with weekly scalp DPC. Blood draws preceded each patch test application. Total RNA was isolated from unfractionated whole blood. TCRdb analysed the RACE reads with MiXCR anew, one entry per CDR3 protein. The table shows about 120,000 distinct CDR3 sequences, with about 14% occurring only once.

The TCR sequence derives from a woman aged 18-29 years with alopecia areata. Some clones in this sample may be carry-over from other donors' samples. V usage is TRBV4-1 and J usage is TRBJ1-5; the D gene is possibly TRBD1 (6 bases). Source: whole blood, taken in connection with sensitization to the hapten diphenylcyclopropenone (DPC). CDR3 sequence: CASSQSGAYSNQPQHF. The CDR3 DNA sequence: TGCGCCAGCAGTCAGTCAGGGGCCTATAGCAATCAGCCCCAGCATTTT.